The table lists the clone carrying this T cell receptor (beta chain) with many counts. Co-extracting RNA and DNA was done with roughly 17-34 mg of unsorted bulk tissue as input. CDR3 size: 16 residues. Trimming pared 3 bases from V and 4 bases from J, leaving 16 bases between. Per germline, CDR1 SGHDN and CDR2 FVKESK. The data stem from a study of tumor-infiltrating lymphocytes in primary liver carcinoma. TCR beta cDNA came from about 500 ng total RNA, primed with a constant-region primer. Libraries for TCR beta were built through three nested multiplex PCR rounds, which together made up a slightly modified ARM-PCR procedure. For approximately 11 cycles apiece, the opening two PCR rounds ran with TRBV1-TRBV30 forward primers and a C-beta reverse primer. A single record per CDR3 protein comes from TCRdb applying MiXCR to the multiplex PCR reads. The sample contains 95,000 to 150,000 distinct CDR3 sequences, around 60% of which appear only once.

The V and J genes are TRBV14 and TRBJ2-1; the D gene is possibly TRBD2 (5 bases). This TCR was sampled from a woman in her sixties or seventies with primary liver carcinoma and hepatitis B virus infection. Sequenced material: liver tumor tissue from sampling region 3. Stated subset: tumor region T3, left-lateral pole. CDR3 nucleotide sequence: TGTGCCAGCAGCCAGGGTATTGTTTGGAGGTACAATGAGCAGTTCTTC. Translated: CASSQGIVWRYNEQFF. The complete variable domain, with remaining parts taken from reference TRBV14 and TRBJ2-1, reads EAGVTQFPSHSVIEKGQTVTLRCDPISGHDNLYWYRRVMGKEIKFLLHFVKESKQDESGMPNNRFLAERTGGTYSTLKVQPAELEDSGVYFCASSQGIVWRYNEQFFGPGTRLTVL.